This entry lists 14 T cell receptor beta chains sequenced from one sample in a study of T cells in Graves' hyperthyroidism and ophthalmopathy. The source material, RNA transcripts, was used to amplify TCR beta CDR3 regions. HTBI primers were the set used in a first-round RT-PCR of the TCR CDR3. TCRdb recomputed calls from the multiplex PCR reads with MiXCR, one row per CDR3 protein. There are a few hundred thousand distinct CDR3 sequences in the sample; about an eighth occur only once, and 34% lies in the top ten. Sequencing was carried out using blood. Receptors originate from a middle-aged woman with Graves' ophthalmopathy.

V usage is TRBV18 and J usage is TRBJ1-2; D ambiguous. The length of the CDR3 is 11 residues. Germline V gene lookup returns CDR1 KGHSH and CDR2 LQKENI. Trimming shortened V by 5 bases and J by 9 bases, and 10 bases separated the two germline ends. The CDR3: CASSSGGRYTF. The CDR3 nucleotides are TGTGCCAGCTCATCGGGAGGGCGCTACACCTTC.

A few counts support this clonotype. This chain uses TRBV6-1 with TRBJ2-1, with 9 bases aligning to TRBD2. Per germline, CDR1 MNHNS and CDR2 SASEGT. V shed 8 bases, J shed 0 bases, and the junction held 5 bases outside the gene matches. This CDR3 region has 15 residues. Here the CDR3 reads CASAISGSSYNEQFF. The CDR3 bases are TGTGCCAGCGCTATTAGCGGGAGCTCCTACAATGAGCAGTTCTTC.

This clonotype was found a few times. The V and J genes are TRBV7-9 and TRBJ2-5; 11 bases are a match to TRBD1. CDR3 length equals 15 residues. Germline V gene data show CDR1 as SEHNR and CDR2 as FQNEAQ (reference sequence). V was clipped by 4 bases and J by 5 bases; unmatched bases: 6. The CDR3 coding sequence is TGTGCCAGCAGCTCGGGACAGGGGGGCTTGGAGACCCAGTACTTC. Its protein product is CASSSGQGGLETQYF.

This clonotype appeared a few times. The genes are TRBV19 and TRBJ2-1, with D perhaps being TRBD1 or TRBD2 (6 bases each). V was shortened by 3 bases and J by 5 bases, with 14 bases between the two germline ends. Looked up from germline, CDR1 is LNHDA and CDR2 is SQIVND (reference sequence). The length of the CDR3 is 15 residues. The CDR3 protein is CASSMRGVWNNEQFF. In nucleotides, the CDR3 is TGTGCCAGTAGTATGAGGGGGGTTTGGAACAATGAGCAGTTCTTC.

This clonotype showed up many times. The CDR3 is CASSSRTSGGADTQYF. In DNA form, the CDR3 reads TGTGCCAGCAGTTCCAGGACTAGCGGGGGGGCAGATACGCAGTATTTT. V and J are TRBV6-4 and TRBJ2-3, with 15 bases lining up with TRBD2. The CDR3 totals 16 residues. Germline V lookup: CDR1 MRHNA, CDR2 SNTAGT. V was clipped by 5 bases and J by 4 bases; unmatched bases: 4.

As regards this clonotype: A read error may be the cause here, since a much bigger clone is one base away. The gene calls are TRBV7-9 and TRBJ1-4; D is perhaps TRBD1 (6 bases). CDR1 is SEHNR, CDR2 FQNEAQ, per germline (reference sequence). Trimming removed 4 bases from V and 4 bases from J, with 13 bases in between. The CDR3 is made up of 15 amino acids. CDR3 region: CASSSGQSNNEKLFF. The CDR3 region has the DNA TGTGCCAGCAGCTCTGGACAGTCGAATAATGAAAAACTGTTTTTT.

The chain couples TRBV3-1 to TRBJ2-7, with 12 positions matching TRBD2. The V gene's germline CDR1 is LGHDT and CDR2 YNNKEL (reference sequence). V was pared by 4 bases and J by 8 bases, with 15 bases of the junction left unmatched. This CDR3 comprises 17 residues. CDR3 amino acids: CASSPRRITSGGLKQYF. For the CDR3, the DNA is TGTGCCAGCAGCCCAAGAAGGATCACTAGCGGGGGGCTGAAGCAGTACTTC.

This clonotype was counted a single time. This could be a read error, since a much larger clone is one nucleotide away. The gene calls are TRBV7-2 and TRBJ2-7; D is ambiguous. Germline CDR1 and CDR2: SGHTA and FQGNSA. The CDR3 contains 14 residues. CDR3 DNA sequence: TGTGGCAGCAGCCCTAGTGGTGGGCGCTACGAGCAGTACTTC. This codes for CGSSPSGGRYEQYF.

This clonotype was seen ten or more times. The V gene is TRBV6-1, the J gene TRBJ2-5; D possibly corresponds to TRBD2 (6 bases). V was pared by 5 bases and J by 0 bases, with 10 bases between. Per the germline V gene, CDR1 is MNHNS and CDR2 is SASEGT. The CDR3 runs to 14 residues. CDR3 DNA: TGTGCCAGCAGTATGGCGGGGAACCAAGAGACCCAGTACTTC. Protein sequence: CASSMAGNQETQYF.

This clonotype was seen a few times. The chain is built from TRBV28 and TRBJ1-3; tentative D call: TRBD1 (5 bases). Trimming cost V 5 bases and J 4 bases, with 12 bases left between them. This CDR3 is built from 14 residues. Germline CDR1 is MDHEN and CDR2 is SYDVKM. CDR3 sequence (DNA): TGTGCCAGCAGTAGTCAGGGCTCCGGAAACACCATATATTTT. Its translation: CASSSQGSGNTIYF. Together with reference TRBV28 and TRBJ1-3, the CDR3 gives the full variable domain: DVKVTQSSRYLVKRTGEKVFLECVQDMDHENMFWYRQDPGLGLRLIYFSYDVKMKEKGDIPEGYSVSREKKERFSLILESASTNQTSMYLCASSSQGSGNTIYFGEGSWLTVV.

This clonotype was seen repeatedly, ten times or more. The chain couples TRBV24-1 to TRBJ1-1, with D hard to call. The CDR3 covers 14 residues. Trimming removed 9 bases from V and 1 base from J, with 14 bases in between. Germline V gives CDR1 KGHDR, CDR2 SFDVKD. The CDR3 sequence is CATRSSLGNTEAFF. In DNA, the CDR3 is TGTGCCACCCGTAGTAGCTTGGGGAACACTGAAGCTTTCTTT.

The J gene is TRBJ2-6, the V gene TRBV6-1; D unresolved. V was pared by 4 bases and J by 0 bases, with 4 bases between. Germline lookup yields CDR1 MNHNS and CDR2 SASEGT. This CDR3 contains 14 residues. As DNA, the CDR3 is TGTGCCAGCAGTGGCTACTCTGGGGCCAACGTCCTGACTTTC. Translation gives CASSGYSGANVLTF.

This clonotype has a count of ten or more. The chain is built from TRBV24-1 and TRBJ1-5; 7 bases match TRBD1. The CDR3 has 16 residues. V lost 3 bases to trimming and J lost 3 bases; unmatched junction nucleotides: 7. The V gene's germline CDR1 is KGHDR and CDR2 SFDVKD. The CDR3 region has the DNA TGTGCCACCAGTGATGGACAGGCGGGCTTCAATCAGCCCCAGCATTTT. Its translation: CATSDGQAGFNQPQHF.

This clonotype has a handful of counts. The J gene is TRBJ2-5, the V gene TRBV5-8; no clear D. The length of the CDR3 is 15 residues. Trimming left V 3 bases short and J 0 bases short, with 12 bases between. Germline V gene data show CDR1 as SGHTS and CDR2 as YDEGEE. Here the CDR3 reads CASSSPGQHQETQYF. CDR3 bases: TGTGCCAGCAGCTCCCCGGGTCAGCACCAAGAGACCCAGTACTTC.